These T cell receptor beta chains were read from a single sample in a study of CD8+ T cells in alopecia areata. Measured with immunoSEQ multiplex PCR; TCRdb has only the in-frame clones, and not every one. The sample yields approximately 210,000 clones, around 65% seen once. The sequencing used CD4+ T cells sorted from blood, collected at week 44, from a patient treated with tofacitinib. The receptor source for this set is a human donor with alopecia areata. CDR3s leave out the opening cysteine and the closing phenylalanine or tryptophan. The D gene is left open where the match is weak. A row's size may be missing; if present it is once, few, many or a size class.

cdr3_length clone_size d_call j_call v_call cdr3_aa
13 NA TRBD1 TRBJ1-2 TRBV18 ASFGQGAFGDGYT
12 NA TRBD1 TRBJ2-7 TRBV13 ASSLGRDRNKKY
14 once TRBD2 TRBJ2-3 TRBV5-1 ASLRGGNSGTDTQY
8 few NA TRBJ2-2 TRBV30 AWGPGELF
9 NA NA TRBJ1-2 TRBV2 ASSVRQGYT
12 NA NA TRBJ1-1 TRBV6-1 ASSENPSGTEAF
12 NA NA TRBJ1-2 TRBV10-2 ASSESRGNYGYT
10 NA NA TRBJ1-1 TRBV30 AWSAANTEAF
10 few NA TRBJ2-1 TRBV7-8 ASSTTRGEQF
10 few NA TRBJ2-2 TRBV5-4 ASSGGTGELF
12 NA NA TRBJ2-1 TRBV25-1 ASSEGNAYNEQF
11 NA NA TRBJ1-2 TRBV7-2 ASSLAPDTGYT
9 once NA TRBJ1-4 TRBV20-1 SASIYEKLF
11 NA NA TRBJ2-2 TRBV29-1 SVDKGNTGELF
11 few NA TRBJ1-2 TRBV7-2 ASSLPPGNGYT
11 NA NA TRBJ2-3 TRBV14 ASSSQTPDTQY
13 NA NA TRBJ2-7 TRBV27 ASRWARGGSYEQY
11 NA NA TRBJ2-7 TRBV9 ASSVESFYEQY
12 few NA TRBJ2-7 TRBV2 ASRSTGNSYEQY
11 NA NA TRBJ2-3 TRBV19 ASNKGVADTQY
13 NA TRBD1 TRBJ1-1 TRBV5-1 ASSAGDRANTEAF
14 NA TRBD1 TRBJ2-1 TRBV7-8 ASSFLRQGWSNEQF
13 NA NA TRBJ1-1 TRBV5-6 ASSLRSGQGTEAF
16 NA NA TRBJ2-3 TRBV4-3 ASSQGLARQGYTDTQY
9 NA NA TRBJ1-1 TRBV29-1 SVKQNTEAF
11 NA TRBD1 TRBJ1-1 TRBV15 ATSKTGRTEAF
12 NA NA TRBJ1-1 TRBV5-1 ASGHDGRNTEAF
12 NA NA TRBJ2-2 TRBV5-6 ASSLGRFAGELF
12 NA NA TRBJ2-3 TRBV19 ASSIDRSTDTQY
9 NA NA TRBJ1-1 TRBV30 AWRLNTEAF
10 NA TRBD1 TRBJ1-4 TRBV6-6 ASRTGREKLF
13 few NA TRBJ2-7 TRBV28 ASSYQDRTSYEQY
11 NA NA TRBJ1-5 TRBV6-5 ASSTGGRQPQH
11 NA NA TRBJ2-1 TRBV15 ATSRAKGNEQF
13 NA NA TRBJ1-6 TRBV25-1 ASSPPGPSNSPLH
11 NA NA TRBJ2-7 TRBV7-2 ASSILQGHEQY
13 NA TRBD2 TRBJ2-1 TRBV29-1 SVPSGGAGYNEQF
15 NA TRBD1 TRBJ1-5 TRBV4-1 ASSQDLEGGGDQPQH
13 few NA TRBJ2-4 TRBV5-5 ASSLFLKAKNIQY
10 NA NA TRBJ1-2 TRBV30 AWRSQDYGYT
16 few TRBD1 TRBJ1-5 TRBV7-2 ASSPGTGLGYSNQPQH
13 NA TRBD1 TRBJ1-2 TRBV7-2 ASSRGQLPGDGYT
12 NA NA TRBJ2-2 TRBV30 AWRTFLNTGELF